A single sample is the source of the 26 T cell receptor beta chains below, sequenced in a study of graft-versus-host responses after intestinal transplantation. These TCRs are of unknown antigen specificity. Repertoires were generated with immunoSEQ multiplex PCR, while TCRdb's copy carries only in-frame clones and drops some. Seen here are approximately 75,000 clones, over 85% observed once, and the top ten hold around 0.54%. The specimen was unstimulated CD8+ T cells sorted from spleen or lymph node cells, collected before intestinal transplant. All receptors derive from a human donor who received an intestinal transplant.

The rearrangement links TRBV14 to TRBJ2-3; D might be TRBD2 (6 bases). Germline V lookup: CDR1 SGHDN, CDR2 FVKESK. The V end was cut by 1 base, the J end by 6 bases, with 11 bases between. The CDR3 loop spans 14 amino acids. For the CDR3, the DNA is TGTGCCAGCAGCCAAGGACTAGTCGGTGATACGCAGTATTTT. Its protein is CASSQGLVGDTQYF.

The rearrangement uses TRBV27 and TRBJ2-7; either TRBD1 or TRBD2 may fit D (5 bases each). Germline loops: CDR1 MNHEY, CDR2 SMNVEV (reference sequence). The V end was cut by 5 bases, the J end by 4 bases, with 12 bases between. CDR3 size: 13 residues. Written as DNA, the CDR3 is TGTGCCAGCAGTCACGTGTGGGGGTACGAGCAGTACTTC. This translates into CASSHVWGYEQYF.

The chain carries TRBV4-1 and TRBJ2-7, with D perhaps TRBD1 (5 bases). The CDR3 spans 13 residues. CDR1 and CDR2 (germline): MGHRA, YSYEKL. Trimming removed 6 bases at V and 4 bases at J, with 13 bases between. The CDR3 DNA reads as TGCGCCAGCAGTCTCGACAGTTATTACGAGCAGTACTTC. Its translation is CASSLDSYYEQYF.

The chain couples TRBV7-9 to TRBJ2-7; a weak D match, TRBD1 (5 bases). V was cut by 5 bases and J by 5 bases, with 7 bases left in between. Germline-derived CDR1 and CDR2 are SEHNR and FQNEAQ (reference sequence). CDR3 length: 11 amino acids. The CDR3 nucleotides are TGTGCCAGCAGCCAGGGTAACGAGCAGTACTTC. This encodes CASSQGNEQYF.

The gene calls are TRBV7-9 and TRBJ2-7; maybe TRBD1 (5 bases). The CDR3 length is 15 residues. Germline V CDR1 and CDR2: SEHNR, FQNEAQ (reference sequence). Between the trimmed V and J ends, which lost 5 bases and 2 bases, there was a span of 16 bases. The CDR3 sequence: CASSRATADPYEQYF. The CDR3 bases are TGTGCCAGCAGCCGCGCGACAGCAGACCCCTACGAGCAGTACTTC.

The chain links TRBV7-6 to TRBJ2-1; D not resolved. The CDR3 has 15 residues. Germline V gives CDR1 SGHVS, CDR2 FNYEAQ. Trimming pared 2 bases from V and 3 bases from J, leaving 11 bases between. DNA of the CDR3: TGTGCCAGCAGCTTAATTCAGGCTTTCTACAATGAGCAGTTCTTC. This gives the protein CASSLIQAFYNEQFF.

This chain links TRBV14 with TRBJ2-6, with no clear D. V lost 5 bases and J lost 4, with 21 bases in between. The germline CDR1 and CDR2 sequences are SGHDN and FVKESK. This CDR3 is 18 amino acids long. CDR3 DNA: TGTGCCAGCAGCGCATCCAACCTTAAGGGAAACGGGGCCAACGTCCTGACTTTC. This codes for CASSASNLKGNGANVLTF. The full variable domain, in which reference TRBV14 and TRBJ2-6 provide the parts outside the CDR3, is EAGVTQFPSHSVIEKGQTVTLRCDPISGHDNLYWYRRVMGKEIKFLLHFVKESKQDESGMPNNRFLAERTGGTYSTLKVQPAELEDSGVYFCASSASNLKGNGANVLTFGAGSRLTVL.

This rearrangement joins TRBV15 to TRBJ2-3, with no clear D. Germline lookup yields CDR1 LNHNV and CDR2 YYDKDF (reference sequence). The V end lost 5 bases, the J end lost 0 bases, and 15 bases lay between the germline ends. The CDR3 is 16 amino acids. The CDR3 DNA sequence: TGTGCCACCAGCGGTGACTCGTCTACTAGCACAGATACGCAGTATTTT. Translating gives CATSGDSSTSTDTQYF.

The chain has TRBV6-6 and TRBJ2-7; 9 nucleotides match TRBD1. This CDR3 has 13 residues. CDR1 is MNHNY and CDR2 is SVGAGI in the germline V gene (reference sequence). V shed 4 bases and J 4 bases; nucleotides not matched to a gene: 2. CDR3 coding DNA: TGTGCCAGCAGTTGGACAGGGGAATACGAGCAGTACTTC. It specifies CASSWTGEYEQYF.

The chain uses TRBV4-2 and TRBJ2-7; 8 nucleotides match TRBD2. V gave up 3 bases and J gave up 5 bases; unmatched junction bases: 9. CDR1 and CDR2 (germline): LGHNA, YNFKEQ. This CDR3 is 15 amino acids long. This CDR3 is CASSQTGTSPNEQYF. The DNA of the CDR3 is TGTGCCAGCAGCCAGACCGGGACTAGTCCCAACGAGCAGTACTTC.

The chain employs TRBV7-9 and TRBJ2-5; 8 bases match TRBD1. Germline values: CDR1 SEHNR, CDR2 FQNEAQ (reference sequence). The CDR3 runs 14 residues. J was trimmed by 5 bases and V by 5 bases; bases with no gene match: 7. The CDR3 bases are TGTGCCAGCAGCCCTCGACAGGGGTGGGAGACCCAGTACTTC. It translates to CASSPRQGWETQYF. The whole variable domain, filled in from reference TRBV7-9 and TRBJ2-5, reads DTGVSQNPRHKITKRGQNVTFRCDPISEHNRLYWYRQTLGQGPEFLTYFQNEAQLEKSRLLSDRFSAERPKGSFSTLEIQRTEQGDSAMYLCASSPRQGWETQYFGPGTRLLVL.

This rearrangement joins TRBV28 to TRBJ2-7; D is undetermined. Per germline, CDR1 MDHEN and CDR2 SYDVKM. CDR3 length equals 15 residues. V was shortened by 2 bases and J by 2 bases, with 13 bases between the two germline ends. The CDR3 DNA follows: TGTGCCAGCAGTTTAACCATGGAGAGAACCTACGAGCAGTACTTC. Its protein is CASSLTMERTYEQYF.

V usage is TRBV4-1 and J usage is TRBJ2-7; D tentatively reads TRBD1 or TRBD2 (5 bases each). V lost 1 base, J lost 3 bases, and 13 bases lay in between. The CDR3 extends over 15 amino acids. The germline V gene has CDR1 MGHRA and CDR2 YSYEKL. CDR3 in DNA: TGCGCCAGCAGCCAAGTTCGGGACGGCGTCTACGAGCAGTACTTC. It specifies CASSQVRDGVYEQYF.

The chain combines TRBV4-1 with TRBJ1-4; D gene unclear. Germline V gives CDR1 MGHRA, CDR2 YSYEKL. The CDR3 is 15 amino acids. With 4 bases removed from V and 0 bases from J, the gap between germline ends came to 9 bases. CDR3 sequence (DNA): TGCGCCAGCAGCCTAACGGTAGCAACTAATGAAAAACTGTTTTTT. Encoded protein: CASSLTVATNEKLFF.

The table lists this clone with a count of one. V usage is TRBV18 and J usage is TRBJ2-4, with 11 bases matching TRBD2. Trimming removed 3 bases from V and 5 bases from J; junction bases left unmatched: 9. CDR3 length: 17 residues. Germline CDR1 and CDR2: KGHSH and LQKENI. Written as DNA, the CDR3 is TGTGCCAGCTCACCGGCCAGATTAGCGGGAGGGGAAAACATTCAGTACTTC. Translating gives CASSPARLAGGENIQYF.

The chain combines TRBV27 with TRBJ2-1; 14 bases match TRBD2. With 3 bases clipped from V and 8 bases from J, the junction kept 3 bases outside the gene matches. This CDR3 comprises 15 residues. The germline CDR1 and CDR2 sequences are MNHEY and SMNVEV (reference sequence). The CDR3, as DNA: TGTGCCAGCAGTTTTGGGACTAGCGGGAGTGATGAGCAGTTCTTC. This gives the protein CASSFGTSGSDEQFF.

V is TRBV5-4 and J is TRBJ2-7; the D is unclear. This CDR3 has 13 amino acids. Deletions cut 2 bases from V and 6 bases from J, with 12 bases between. Per the germline V gene, CDR1 is SGHNT and CDR2 is YYREEE (reference sequence). In DNA, the CDR3 is TGTGCCAGCAGCTTATCCCCCGACCGCGAGCAGTACTTC. As protein: CASSLSPDREQYF.

V and J are TRBV19 and TRBJ2-1, with D perhaps matching TRBD1 (5 bases). The CDR3 is 11 amino acids. Trimming stripped 3 bases from V and 8 bases from J, with 5 bases between. Germline lookup yields CDR1 LNHDA and CDR2 SQIVND (reference sequence). This CDR3 reads CASSMTDEQFF. For the CDR3, the DNA is TGTGCCAGTAGTATGACAGATGAGCAGTTCTTC.

The rearrangement uses TRBV28 and TRBJ2-3; 11 positions match TRBD2. This CDR3 spans 17 amino acids. Germline V CDR1 and CDR2: MDHEN, SYDVKM. V gave up 5 bases and J gave up 4 bases; unmatched junction bases: 11. The CDR3 sequence: CASSGDSGREWADTQYF. CDR3 bases: TGTGCCAGCAGTGGTGATAGCGGGAGGGAGTGGGCAGATACGCAGTATTTT.

The chain carries TRBV7-2 and TRBJ2-7; D possibly corresponds to TRBD2 (6 bases). Germline V lookup: CDR1 SGHTA, CDR2 FQGNSA. V was cut by 5 bases and J by 4 bases, with 15 bases left in between. This CDR3 is 14 amino acids long. The CDR3 coding sequence is TGTGCCAGCAGCCACGTGGGTAGCGGATACGAGCAGTACTTC. This translates into CASSHVGSGYEQYF.

The V and J genes are TRBV13 and TRBJ1-1; no definite D call. The CDR3 covers 15 residues. Germline-derived CDR1 and CDR2 are PRHDT and FYEKMQ (reference sequence). V lost 2 bases, J lost 0 bases, and 10 bases lay in between. The CDR3 sequence: CASSLTQEMNTEAFF. The CDR3 nucleotides are TGTGCCAGCAGCTTAACTCAGGAGATGAACACTGAAGCTTTCTTT.

The chain recombines TRBV19 with TRBJ2-1, with TRBD2 identical over 8 bases. Germline V CDR1 and CDR2: LNHDA, SQIVND (reference sequence). The length of the CDR3 is 17 residues. With 2 bases clipped from V and 5 bases from J, the junction kept 11 bases outside the gene matches. CDR3 protein: CASSIRKTSVLNNEQFF. The CDR3 DNA is TGTGCCAGTAGTATACGGAAGACTAGCGTCTTGAACAATGAGCAGTTCTTC.

V is TRBV11-2 and J is TRBJ1-5, with 10 bases identical to TRBD1. Per germline, CDR1 SGHAT and CDR2 FQNNGV. CDR3 length: 16 amino acids. V dropped 1 base and J dropped 7; count of bases not matched to a gene: 7. In nucleotides, the CDR3 is TGTGCCAGCAGCTTAGGAATCGACAGGGGGCACCAGCCCCAGCATTTT. This translates into CASSLGIDRGHQPQHF. The entire variable domain, with the rest obtained from reference TRBV11-2 and TRBJ1-5, is as follows: EAGVAQSPRYKIIEKRQSVAFWCNPISGHATLYWYQQILGQGPKLLIQFQNNGVVDDSQLPKDRFSAERLKGVDSTLKIQPAKLEDSAVYLCASSLGIDRGHQPQHFGDGTRLSIL.

This chain links TRBV29-1 with TRBJ2-2; 7 bases fit TRBD2. The trim removed 7 bases at V and 6 bases at J, leaving 5 bases unmatched. Germline loops: CDR1 SQVTM, CDR2 ANQGSEA. The CDR3 has 12 residues. The CDR3 DNA follows: TGCAGCGGGGCGGGAGTGGCCGGGGAGCTGTTTTTT. It is translated as CSGAGVAGELFF.

V gene TRBV2 combines with J gene TRBJ2-7; D unclear. Trimming removed 10 bases from V and 3 bases from J, with 13 bases in between. This CDR3 spans 12 amino acids. Looked up from germline, CDR1 is SNHLY and CDR2 is FYNNEI. CDR3 DNA: TGTGCCACCATAACTGGGAACTACGAGCAGTACTTC. Protein: CATITGNYEQYF.

This chain connects TRBV25-1 to TRBJ2-7; possibly TRBD2 for D (6 bases). Looked up from germline, CDR1 is MGHDK and CDR2 is SYGVNS. Trimming took off 1 base at V and 5 bases at J, with 12 bases between the two ends. This CDR3 region has 14 residues. The CDR3 sequence: CASSESPGRHEQYF. DNA for the CDR3: TGTGCCAGCAGTGAATCGCCAGGGAGGCACGAGCAGTACTTC.